This TCR beta chain was recovered during a study of technical replicates of blood from a handful of donors. The data were produced by immunoSEQ multiplex PCR, yet TCRdb's version contains in-frame clones alone and is incomplete. In the table there are under 100,000 clones, roughly 95% of which are singletons. Trimming removed 3 bases from V and 9 bases from J, with 15 bases in between. From germline, CDR1 is SEHNR and CDR2 FQNEAQ (reference sequence). The CDR3 extends over 14 amino acids. The chain is built from TRBV7-9 and TRBJ2-1, with D tentatively TRBD2 (6 bases). This TCR derives from a human donor in good health. Sequencing was performed on T cells isolated from PBMCs. CDR3 amino acids: CASSLAGNLGEQFF. DNA for the CDR3: TGTGCCAGCAGCTTGGCGGGGAATTTAGGTGAGCAGTTCTTC.